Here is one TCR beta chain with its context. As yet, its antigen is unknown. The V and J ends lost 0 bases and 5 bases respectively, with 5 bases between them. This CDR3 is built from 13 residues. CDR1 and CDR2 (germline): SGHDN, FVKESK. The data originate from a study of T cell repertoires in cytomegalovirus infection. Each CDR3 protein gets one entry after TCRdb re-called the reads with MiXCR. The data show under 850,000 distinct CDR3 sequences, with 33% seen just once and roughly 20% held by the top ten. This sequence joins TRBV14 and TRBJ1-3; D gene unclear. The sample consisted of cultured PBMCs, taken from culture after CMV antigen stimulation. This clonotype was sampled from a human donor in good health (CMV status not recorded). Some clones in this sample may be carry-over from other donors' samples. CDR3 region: CASSQDGRNTIYF. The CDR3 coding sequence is TGTGCCAGCAGCCAAGACGGGAGAAACACCATATATTTT. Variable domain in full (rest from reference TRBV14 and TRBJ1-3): EAGVTQFPSHSVIEKGQTVTLRCDPISGHDNLYWYRRVMGKEIKFLLHFVKESKQDESGMPNNRFLAERTGGTYSTLKVQPAELEDSGVYFCASSQDGRNTIYFGEGSWLTVV.